The 7 T cell receptor beta chains reported below all come from one sample, sequenced in a study of early T cells in non-severe SARS-CoV-2 infection. TCRdb processed the 5' RACE reads anew with MiXCR; each CDR3 protein has one entry. This table has 25,000 to 35,000 distinct CDR3 sequences, just under 3% appearing once. Source material: whole blood. These receptors were taken from an adult who was a healthcare worker with PCR-confirmed SARS-CoV-2 infection or an uninfected control (not recorded which).

This clonotype occurred many times. The rearrangement links TRBV3-1 to TRBJ1-1, with unresolved D. Germline loops: CDR1 LGHDT, CDR2 YNNKEL (reference sequence). V was shortened by 1 base and J by 3 bases, with 9 bases between the two germline ends. The CDR3 is made up of 14 amino acids. As DNA, the CDR3 is TGTGCCAGCAGCCAAGCAGCACAGCACACTGAAGCTTTCTTT. Translated: CASSQAAQHTEAFF.

Notes on this clonotype: A much more abundant neighbour one base away suggests this may be a read error. The chain links TRBV30 to TRBJ1-2, with D perhaps matching TRBD1 (6 bases). In germline, CDR1 is GTSNPN, CDR2 SVGIG (reference sequence). This CDR3 has 16 amino acids. V lost 3 bases, J lost 2 bases, and 19 bases lay in between. DNA of the CDR3: TGTGCCTGGAGATTCGCACAGGGTCTTGGAAACTATGGCTACACCTTC. This encodes CAWRFAQGLGNYGYTF.

This clonotype was recorded at least ten times. The chain recombines TRBV11-2 with TRBJ2-5; D may match TRBD1 or TRBD2 (6 bases each). V dropped 1 base and J dropped 7 bases, with 13 bases sitting between them. There are 14 residues in the CDR3. From germline, CDR1 is SGHAT and CDR2 FQNNGV. Here the CDR3 DNA reads TGTGCCAGCAGCTTAGCCGGGGGCGAAAGGACCCAGTACTTC. Its protein is CASSLAGGERTQYF.

This clonotype was detected many times. The chain joins TRBV5-6 to TRBJ2-1, with D unresolved. The CDR3 length is 16 residues. V was clipped by 0 bases and J by 1 base, with 11 bases between them. The germline V gene encodes CDR1 SGHDT and CDR2 YYEEEE. CDR3 bases: TGTGCCAGCAGCTTGGCCATAGGGCATTCCTACAATGAGCAGTTCTTC. Its protein is CASSLAIGHSYNEQFF.

Many counts were recorded for this clonotype. The chain is built from TRBV7-8 and TRBJ1-4; no clear D gene. Trimming removed 3 bases from V and 6 bases from J, with 17 bases in between. The germline gives CDR1 SGHVS, CDR2 FQNEAQ. CDR3 length: 16 amino acids. CDR3 region: CASSFISLRTDEKLFF. As DNA, the CDR3 is TGTGCCAGCAGCTTTATTTCCCTTCGAACGGATGAAAAACTGTTTTTT. The full variable domain, in which reference TRBV7-8 and TRBJ1-4 provide the parts outside the CDR3, is GAGVSQSPRYKVAKRGQDVALRCDPISGHVSLFWYQQALGQGPEFLTYFQNEAQLDKSGLPSDRFFAERPEGSVSTLKIQRTQQEDSAVYLCASSFISLRTDEKLFFGSGTQLSVL.

This clonotype came up many times. The rearrangement uses TRBV5-1 and TRBJ2-5, with D perhaps matching TRBD1 (7 bases). The CDR3 is made up of 14 amino acids. Trimming left V 2 bases short and J 4 bases short, with 12 bases between. Germline CDR1 SGHRS, CDR2 YFSETQ. In nucleotides, the CDR3 is TGCGCCAGCAGCTTAGGAGGGGGCGGAGAGACCCAGTACTTC. This codes for CASSLGGGGETQYF.

In this sample, this clonotype turned up many times. The gene calls are TRBV6-1 and TRBJ1-6; D uncertain. Germline CDR1 MNHNS, CDR2 SASEGT. The V and J ends lost 0 bases and 10 bases respectively, with 16 bases between them. The CDR3 totals 16 residues. For the CDR3, the DNA is TGTGCCAGCAGTGAAGCTAGACATTGGCTAGGATCACCCCTCCACTTT. Translated: CASSEARHWLGSPLHF.